This entry lists 6 T cell receptor beta chains sequenced from one sample in a study of T cells of healthy individuals listed by TCRdb under 2018. Library prep was done by 5' RACE. The instrument given in TCRdb is Illumina MiSeq. TCRdb cleaned the public reads at Q25 with fastp, built clones with MiXCR and kept in-frame beta chains. Under each unique CDR3 protein, matching rows form one entry showing the most common genes and DNA. This sample holds 65,000 to 95,000 distinct CDR3 sequences; 5% were observed only once. Roughly 7.5% of the sample is in the top ten clones. All receptors come from a female donor in good health.

This clonotype was seen ten or more times. V and J are TRBV29-1 and TRBJ2-7; tentative D call: TRBD2 (5 bases). Trimming removed 4 bases at V and 3 bases at J, with 16 bases between. CDR1 and CDR2 from the germline V gene are SQVTM and ANQGSEA. The CDR3 is made up of 14 amino acids. This CDR3 is CSVVVGAAYYEQYF. The CDR3 bases are TGCAGCGTTGTGGTGGGAGCAGCATACTACGAGCAGTACTTC.

This chain links TRBV27 with TRBJ2-1; 14 positions agree with TRBD2. CDR1 MNHEY and CDR2 SMNVEV come from the germline V gene (reference sequence). CDR3 length: 22 residues. The V gene end was trimmed by 6 bases and the J gene end by 6 bases; junction bases not matched to a gene: 25. The CDR3 loop reads CASSPYLMPGLAGAQILNEQFF. The CDR3 DNA reads TGTGCCAGCAGCCCCTATCTCATGCCGGGACTAGCGGGGGCTCAGATCCTCAATGAGCAGTTCTTC.

In its sample, this clonotype was seen many times. The chain uses TRBV6-5 and TRBJ2-1; 10 positions agree with TRBD2. From germline, CDR1 is MNHEY and CDR2 SVGAGI. The junction had 13 bases not matched to a gene; V was cut back by 7 bases and J by 7 bases. The CDR3 is 16 amino acids. The CDR3 sequence is CASTKTGGLAHNEQFF. CDR3 nucleotide sequence: TGTGCCAGCACCAAAACAGGGGGACTAGCGCATAATGAGCAGTTCTTC.

This clonotype was observed many times. The chain links TRBV7-9 to TRBJ2-3, with D perhaps matching TRBD1 (5 bases). CDR1 SEHNR and CDR2 FQNEAQ come from the germline V gene (reference sequence). Trimming shortened V by 9 bases and J by 1 base, and 11 bases separated the two germline ends. The length of the CDR3 is 13 residues. This CDR3 is CARPPQGTDTQYF. The DNA for the CDR3 is TGTGCCAGGCCCCCACAGGGCACAGATACGCAGTATTTT.

The chain carries TRBV6-5 and TRBJ1-5; D perhaps matches TRBD1 (6 bases). The CDR3 is made up of 14 amino acids. The germline V and J ends were trimmed by 6 bases and 4 bases, with 13 bases remaining between them. Germline V gene lookup returns CDR1 MNHEY and CDR2 SVGAGI. CDR3 sequence: CASSPGTTNQPQHF. As DNA, the CDR3 is TGTGCCAGCAGCCCCGGGACAACTAATCAGCCCCAGCATTTT.

The rearrangement links TRBV6-5 to TRBJ1-1; no clear D. Germline CDR1 is MNHEY and CDR2 is SVGAGI. The germline V and J ends were trimmed by 6 bases and 4 bases, with 9 bases remaining between them. The length of the CDR3 is 12 residues. The DNA for the CDR3 is TGTGCCAGCAGGCCATCCAGCACTGAAGCTTTCTTT. This translates into CASRPSSTEAFF.